The 6 T cell receptor beta chains listed next were all sequenced from one sample in a study of T cells in localized non-small cell lung cancer. Profiled with immunoSEQ multiplex PCR; TCRdb holds only in-frame clones, not every one. The sample holds 1,500 to 2,000 clones, around 40% seen once. Material: lung tumor tissue, obtained before any cancer treatment. The receptors shown here come from a woman aged 35 to 70 with stage I lung adenocarcinoma.

This clone has a handful of counts. The chain links TRBV11-3 to TRBJ1-2; TRBD1 is a possible D gene (6 bases). CDR1 SGHNT and CDR2 YENEEA come from the germline V gene. The CDR3 length is 17 residues. V lost 5 bases to trimming and J lost 2 bases, with 21 bases between them. CDR3 in amino acids: CASSPQGPTTSNYGYTF. The CDR3 region has the DNA TGTGCCAGCAGCCCTCAGGGGCCTACCACTAGCAACTATGGCTACACCTTC.

The chain couples TRBV30 to TRBJ1-3; possible D gene TRBD1, 5 bases. CDR1 is GTSNPN, CDR2 SVGIG, per germline (reference sequence). The CDR3 loop spans 14 amino acids. Between the trimmed V and J ends, which lost 2 bases and 0 bases, there was a span of 8 bases. CDR3 sequence (DNA): TGTGCCTGGAGTTTGGGGCACTCTGGAAACACCATATATTTT. Protein sequence: CAWSLGHSGNTIYF.

The chain is built from TRBV11-3 and TRBJ1-3; 7 bases are a match to TRBD1. The germline V gene encodes CDR1 SGHNT and CDR2 YENEEA. The CDR3 is made up of 16 amino acids. Trimming at V came to 5 bases and at J to 3 bases, leaving 10 bases not matched to a gene. The CDR3 sequence: CASSPQGGAYGNTIYF. CDR3 in DNA: TGTGCCAGCAGCCCCCAGGGGGGAGCTTATGGAAACACCATATATTTT.

This clone was seen a few times. The chain carries TRBV6-7 and TRBJ2-3; TRBD2 aligns across 11 bases. Being an ORF, TRBV6-7 has a function that is uncertain. The CDR3 spans 24 residues. The J segment lost 1 base and the V segment lost 5 bases, leaving 29 bases of the junction unmatched. The CDR3 DNA reads as TGTGCCAGCAGTCTCGCTTCTGGGGTAACTAGCGGGAGACGATTTCGAGCGGGCACAGATACGCAGTATTTT. Its translation: CASSLASGVTSGRRFRAGTDTQYF.

V usage is TRBV4-1 and J usage is TRBJ2-3; tentative D call: TRBD2 (6 bases). The CDR3 contains 21 residues. The V end lost 1 base, the J end lost 1 base, and 27 bases lay between the germline ends. The germline gives CDR1 MGHRA, CDR2 YSYEKL. The CDR3 here is CASSQVGSGKNSHGGTDTQYF. The CDR3 region has the DNA TGCGCCAGCAGCCAAGTGGGTAGCGGCAAAAACTCCCATGGGGGCACAGATACGCAGTATTTT.

This clone was observed a handful of times. This chain joins TRBV18 and TRBJ1-2; D not certain. Per germline, CDR1 KGHSH and CDR2 LQKENI. This CDR3 comprises 13 residues. Trimming removed 0 bases from V and 8 bases from J, with 10 bases in between. The CDR3 loop reads CASSPPTVRGYTF. As DNA, the CDR3 is TGTGCCAGCTCACCACCAACAGTGAGGGGCTACACCTTC.